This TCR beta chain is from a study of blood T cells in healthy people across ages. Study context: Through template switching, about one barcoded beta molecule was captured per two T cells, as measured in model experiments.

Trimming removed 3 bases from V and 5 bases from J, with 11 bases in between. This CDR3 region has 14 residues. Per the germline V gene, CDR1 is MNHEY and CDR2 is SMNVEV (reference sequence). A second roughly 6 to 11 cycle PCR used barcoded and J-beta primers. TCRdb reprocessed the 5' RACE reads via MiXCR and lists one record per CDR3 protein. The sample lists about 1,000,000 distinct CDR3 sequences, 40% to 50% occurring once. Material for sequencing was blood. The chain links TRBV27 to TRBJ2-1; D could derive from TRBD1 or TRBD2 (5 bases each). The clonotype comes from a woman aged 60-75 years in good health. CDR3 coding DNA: TGTGCCAGCAGTTTTACTGGGGACCACAATGAGCAGTTCTTC. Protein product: CASSFTGDHNEQFF.